This T cell receptor delta chain was captured in a study of γδ T cells in repeated Plasmodium falciparum infection. For the study at large: Age- and gender-matched Australian children served as comparison for malaria-exposed Malian children. Malian repertoires were sampled cross-sectionally without transmission and longitudinally through febrile malaria. Study conclusions and caveats: Malian children's Vdelta2-negative repertoires appeared more expanded and less diverse than Australians'.

This CDR3 has 16 amino acids. The germline gives CDR1 TVYSNPD, CDR2 GDNSRS (reference sequence). Vgamma9/Vdelta2+ and Vdelta2-negative gammadelta T cells were flow-sorted from PBMC for bulk sequencing. Concerning this clone: What it recognizes is unknown. TCRdb attributes to this sequence the protein of a much larger clone, which differs from the DNA translation at residue 5; a read error is likely, and the protein displayed is translated from the DNA.

TCRdb reprocessed the multiplex PCR reads using CATT. The sample consists of around 86,000 delta-chain clones, 1.4% of them appearing once. The origin of this receptor is a pool of human donors (malaria-infected and uninfected, not separated). The rearrangement joins TRDV3 to TRDJ1; unclear D gene. The material sequenced was gamma-delta T cells from blood. The CDR3 region is CAFTSGTMKYTDKLIF. CDR3 DNA: TGTGCATTCACGAGCGGGACAATGAAGTACACCGATAAACTCATCTTT.